Given below is one T cell receptor (beta chain) in context. Survey level was the resolution at which the v3.0 immunoSEQ assay ran. TCRdb's table, derived via immunoSEQ multiplex PCR, lists solely in-frame clones and lacks some. Among 15,000 to 20,000 clones listed, approximately 81% were seen once. Treatment of all HIV participants took place in the United States. In each sample, roughly 0.9-10 million cryopreserved PBMC were present before DNA extraction. This entry comes from a study of long-term antiretroviral therapy in people with HIV. The CDR3 has 14 residues. With 5 bases removed from V and 0 bases from J, the gap between germline ends came to 5 bases. The germline gives CDR1 MDHEN, CDR2 SYDVKM.

The material was unsorted PBMCs, obtained 0.6 years after starting antiretroviral therapy. This TCR was recovered from a woman aged 18-35 years with HIV. This chain links TRBV28 with TRBJ2-6; D is undetermined. The CDR3 sequence: CASSIPSGANVLTF. CDR3 coding DNA: TGTGCCAGCAGTATCCCCTCTGGGGCCAACGTCCTGACTTTC.